These 21 T cell receptor beta chains share one sample of origin, sequenced in a study of shared clonotypes between healthy human individuals (dated by TCRdb to the early 2020s). Preparation of the library involved the immunoSEQ multiplex PCR assay. TCRdb mirrors the immuneACCESS table, restricted to in-frame sequences. Some clones are absent from its copies; in checked studies, under half trace to an unresolved V gene, and the reason for the others is unknown. Present in this sample are 760,000 or so clones, 96% of which were seen just once. The ten biggest clones cover around 0.21% of the sample. CD8 naive samples consisted of CD45RO-negative cells that were positively selected for CCR7, yielding a CD45RA+CCR7+ population without TemRA cells. Specimen: naive CD8+ T cells sorted from blood. In light of the paper, this sample's cell subset or site label describes: CD45RA+CCR7+. The receptors were gathered from a young man in good health.

This clone was seen only once. The CDR3 DNA sequence: TGCGCCAGCAGCTCCCGGGGGACAGGGGGCGAGCAGTACTTC. It encodes CASSSRGTGGEQYF. The chain combines TRBV5-1 with TRBJ2-7; 11 bases agree with TRBD1. The junction had 5 bases not matched to a gene; V was cut back by 3 bases and J by 6 bases. The CDR3 totals 14 residues. Germline-derived CDR1 and CDR2 are SGHRS and YFSETQ.

On this clone: Other DNA sequences in the same sample also yield this CDR3. The chain couples TRBV7-9 to TRBJ2-1, with TRBD1 as a possible D gene (6 bases). Germline V gene sequence: CDR1 SEHNR, CDR2 FQNEAQ (reference sequence). V dropped 5 bases and J dropped 9 bases, with 11 bases sitting between them. The CDR3 extends over 12 amino acids. This chain's CDR3 is CASSDQGGEQFF. DNA for the CDR3: TGTGCCAGCAGCGACCAAGGGGGTGAGCAGTTCTTC.

The genes are TRBV5-1 and TRBJ2-5; D may match TRBD1 or TRBD2 (5 bases each). Per germline, CDR1 SGHRS and CDR2 YFSETQ. The CDR3 sequence is 16 residues long. V dropped 1 base and J dropped 2 bases, with 15 bases sitting between them. The CDR3 protein is CASSLSGLEVQETQYF. CDR3 bases: TGCGCCAGCAGCTTGTCGGGGCTAGAAGTACAAGAGACCCAGTACTTC.

This rearrangement joins TRBV9 to TRBJ2-7, with a tentative D call TRBD2 (6 bases). CDR1 and CDR2 (germline): SGDLS, YYNGEE. This CDR3 is 15 amino acids long. Trimming removed 6 bases from V and 3 bases from J, with 19 bases in between. The chain's CDR3 is CASIKRSSVFYEQYF. CDR3 coding DNA: TGTGCCAGCATTAAAAGGTCTAGCGTATTCTACGAGCAGTACTTC.

J is TRBJ2-1 and V is TRBV15, with 8 positions matching TRBD2. The CDR3 covers 13 residues. With 0 bases clipped from V and 10 bases from J, the junction kept 2 bases outside the gene matches. Germline CDR1 is LNHNV and CDR2 is YYDKDF (reference sequence). The CDR3 sequence: CATSRDRGGEQFF. Written as DNA, the CDR3 is TGTGCCACCAGCAGAGATCGGGGGGGAGAGCAGTTCTTC.

The genes are TRBV6-6 and TRBJ2-2, with D perhaps matching TRBD1 (5 bases). The germline V gene encodes CDR1 MNHNY and CDR2 SVGAGI (reference sequence). Trimming left V 4 bases short and J 6 bases short, with 12 bases between. This CDR3 has 14 residues. CDR3 residues: CASSSVDTAGELFF. CDR3 nucleotides: TGTGCCAGCAGTTCCGTGGACACGGCCGGGGAGCTGTTTTTT.

J is TRBJ2-3 and V is TRBV14; 12 nucleotides line up with TRBD2. The ends lost 4 bases at V and 4 bases at J; junction bases unmatched: 15. CDR3 length: 19 residues. Germline V gene lookup returns CDR1 SGHDN and CDR2 FVKESK. CDR3 sequence: CASSLKGLAGWEGPDTQYF. In DNA, the CDR3 is TGTGCCAGCAGCCTGAAGGGACTAGCGGGTTGGGAGGGGCCAGATACGCAGTATTTT. Using reference TRBV14 and TRBJ2-3 for the parts outside the CDR3, the full variable domain is EAGVTQFPSHSVIEKGQTVTLRCDPISGHDNLYWYRRVMGKEIKFLLHFVKESKQDESGMPNNRFLAERTGGTYSTLKVQPAELEDSGVYFCASSLKGLAGWEGPDTQYFGPGTRLTVL.

This rearrangement joins TRBV2 to TRBJ2-3; no clear D gene. The CDR3 extends over 11 amino acids. Germline CDR1 SNHLY, CDR2 FYNNEI. V lost 4 bases and J 13 bases, leaving 12 bases between the germline ends. The chain's CDR3 is CASSGLGRKYF. The CDR3 DNA reads as TGTGCCAGCAGTGGCCTGGGCCGAAAGTATTTT.

The CDR3 region is CASSLDGGPNEAFF. The CDR3 region has the DNA TGTGCCAGCAGCTTAGATGGGGGGCCAAATGAAGCTTTCTTT. The V and J genes are TRBV7-6 and TRBJ1-1; weak D call: TRBD1 (6 bases). This CDR3 is 14 amino acids long. Germline loops: CDR1 SGHVS, CDR2 FNYEAQ. Between the trimmed V and J ends, which lost 1 base and 7 bases, there was a span of 13 bases.

This sequence joins TRBV18 and TRBJ2-7; no clear D gene. Germline V gene lookup returns CDR1 KGHSH and CDR2 LQKENI. This CDR3 region has 16 residues. Trimming pared 3 bases from V and 0 bases from J, leaving 15 bases between. CDR3 DNA: TGTGCCAGCTCACCGTATCCCTCCAGGAGCTCCTACGAGCAGTACTTC. Translation gives CASSPYPSRSSYEQYF.

This rearrangement joins TRBV6-5 to TRBJ1-2, with a possible D match to TRBD1 (5 bases). Per germline, CDR1 MNHEY and CDR2 SVGAGI. V was clipped by 0 bases and J by 7 bases, with 9 bases between them. The CDR3 is 13 amino acids. The CDR3 DNA is TGTGCCAGCAGTTACTCTGGAGGGGTTGGCTACACCTTC. This encodes CASSYSGGVGYTF.

This clone was seen more than once but under ten times. The chain recombines TRBV11-3 with TRBJ2-3; 9 positions match TRBD2. In germline, CDR1 is SGHNT, CDR2 YENEEA. This CDR3 comprises 15 residues. With 5 bases clipped from V and 6 bases from J, the junction kept 9 bases outside the gene matches. Here the CDR3 DNA reads TGTGCCAGCAGCGACAGGGCGGGAGGGCGTGATACGCAGTATTTT. This gives the protein CASSDRAGGRDTQYF.

For this clone: Other DNA sequences in this sample translate to the same CDR3. The J gene is TRBJ1-2, the V gene TRBV7-9, with D perhaps TRBD1 (5 bases). This CDR3 has 13 amino acids. The germline V and J ends were trimmed by 3 bases and 1 base, with 6 bases remaining between them. Germline assignment: CDR1 SEHNR and CDR2 FQNEAQ (reference sequence). CDR3 DNA sequence: TGTGCCAGCAGCTTTGACAGTAACTATGGCTACACCTTC. This encodes CASSFDSNYGYTF.

CDR3: CASSKVAGTGAYEQYF. The CDR3 DNA follows: TGTGCCAGCAGCAAAGTAGCCGGGACAGGGGCGTACGAGCAGTACTTC. The chain uses TRBV21-1 and TRBJ2-7; the table gives TRBD1 as D, unverified against the DNA. TRBV21-1 is described as a pseudogene. The CDR3 covers 16 residues.

This chain uses TRBV15 with TRBJ1-2; no clear D. The length of the CDR3 is 16 residues. Germline CDR1 LNHNV, CDR2 YYDKDF (reference sequence). V lost 5 bases, J lost 7 bases, and 23 bases lay in between. The CDR3 reads CATSGRARDRVAGYTF. The CDR3 coding sequence is TGTGCCACCAGCGGCCGCGCGAGGGATCGGGTAGCTGGCTACACCTTC.

V gene TRBV11-2 combines with J gene TRBJ2-7, with D tentatively TRBD1 (6 bases). CDR3 length equals 14 residues. V shed 5 bases and J shed 9 bases, with 20 bases lying between them. Germline V gives CDR1 SGHAT, CDR2 FQNNGV. The CDR3 loop reads CASSPTPPGAGQYF. The DNA for the CDR3 is TGTGCCAGCAGCCCGACCCCGCCAGGGGCCGGGCAGTACTTC.

Note on this clone: Distinct nucleotide sequences in the sample also encode this CDR3. The chain has TRBV18 and TRBJ2-7, with TRBD2 matching over 8 bases. V lost 3 bases, J lost 4 bases, and 5 bases stayed unmatched. The CDR3 is 14 amino acids. CDR1 is KGHSH and CDR2 is LQKENI in the germline V gene. As DNA, the CDR3 is TGTGCCAGCTCACCGCCGGGAGGGCTGTACGAGCAGTACTTC. This gives the protein CASSPPGGLYEQYF.

The chain links TRBV7-2 to TRBJ2-7; D is undetermined. The CDR3 consists of 15 residues. V was pared by 1 base and J by 4 bases, with 14 bases between. CDR1 and CDR2 (germline): SGHTA, FQGNSA. CDR3 DNA sequence: TGTGCCAGCAGCTTAGGGGCGGAAGCGTGGTACGAGCAGTACTTC. It is translated as CASSLGAEAWYEQYF.

The V gene is TRBV7-9, the J gene TRBJ2-7, with TRBD2 matching 11 bases. Trimming cost V 5 bases and J 3 bases; bases outside gene matches: 6. This CDR3 is 15 amino acids long. Germline values: CDR1 SEHNR, CDR2 FQNEAQ (reference sequence). The CDR3 nucleotides are TGTGCCAGCAGCCCCGCCGGGACTAGCGGCTACGAGCAGTACTTC. Amino acid sequence: CASSPAGTSGYEQYF.

CDR3 DNA sequence: TGTGCCAGCAGCTCATTCGGACCGACGGACCAAGAGACCCAGTACTTC. Amino acid sequence: CASSSFGPTDQETQYF. This chain links TRBV7-3 with TRBJ2-5; D remains unclear. Per the germline V gene, CDR1 is SGHTA and CDR2 is FQGTGA. There are 16 residues in the CDR3. Trimming pared 4 bases from V and 0 bases from J, leaving 15 bases between. Variable domain in full (rest from reference TRBV7-3 and TRBJ2-5): GAGVSQTPSNKVTEKGKYVELRCDPISGHTALYWYRQSLGQGPEFLIYFQGTGAADDSGLPNDRFFAVRPEGSVSTLKIQRTERGDSAVYLCASSSFGPTDQETQYFGPGTRLLVL.

The chain combines TRBV29-1 with TRBJ2-7; tentatively, D is TRBD1 (5 bases). CDR1 is SQVTM, CDR2 ANQGSEA, per germline. The length of the CDR3 is 15 residues. The ends were cut back, 0 bases at V and 2 bases at J, with 14 bases in the middle. CDR3 in amino acids: CSVEEMQGYAYEQYF. CDR3 coding DNA: TGCAGCGTTGAAGAGATGCAGGGTTACGCCTACGAGCAGTACTTC.